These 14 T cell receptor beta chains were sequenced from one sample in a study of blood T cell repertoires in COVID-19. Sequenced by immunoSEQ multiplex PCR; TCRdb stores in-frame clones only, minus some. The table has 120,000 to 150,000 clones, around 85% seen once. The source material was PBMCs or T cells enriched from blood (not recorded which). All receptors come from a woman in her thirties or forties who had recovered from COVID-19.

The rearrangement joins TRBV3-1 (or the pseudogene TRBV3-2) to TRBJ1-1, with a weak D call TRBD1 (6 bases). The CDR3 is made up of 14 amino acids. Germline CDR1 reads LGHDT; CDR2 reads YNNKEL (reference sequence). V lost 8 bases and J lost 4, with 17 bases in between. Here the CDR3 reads CASSYGGRGTEAFF. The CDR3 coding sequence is TGTGCCAGCTCGTACGGGGGGCGAGGCACTGAAGCTTTCTTT.

The CDR3: CALKGLVTNEQFF. The CDR3 nucleotides read TGTGCCTTAAAGGGACTAGTCACGAATGAGCAGTTCTTC. The chain has TRBV2 and TRBJ2-1; 8 nucleotides line up with TRBD2. The CDR3 contains 13 residues. V was clipped by 11 bases and J by 7 bases; unmatched bases: 10. CDR1 is SNHLY, CDR2 FYNNEI, per germline.

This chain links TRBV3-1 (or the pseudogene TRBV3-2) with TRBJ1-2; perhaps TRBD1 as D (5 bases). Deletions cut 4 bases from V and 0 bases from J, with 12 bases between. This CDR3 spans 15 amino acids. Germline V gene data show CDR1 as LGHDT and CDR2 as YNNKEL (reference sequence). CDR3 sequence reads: CASSPRGASNYGYTF. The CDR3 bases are TGTGCCAGCAGCCCACGTGGGGCGTCTAACTATGGCTACACCTTC.

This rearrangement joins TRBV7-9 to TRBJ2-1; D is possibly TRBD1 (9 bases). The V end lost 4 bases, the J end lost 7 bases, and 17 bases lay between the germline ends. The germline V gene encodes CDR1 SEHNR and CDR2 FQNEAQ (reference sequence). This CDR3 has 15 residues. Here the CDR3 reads CASSSTGGLGNEQFF. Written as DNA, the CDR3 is TGTGCCAGCAGCTCGACAGGGGGACTAGGGAATGAGCAGTTCTTC.

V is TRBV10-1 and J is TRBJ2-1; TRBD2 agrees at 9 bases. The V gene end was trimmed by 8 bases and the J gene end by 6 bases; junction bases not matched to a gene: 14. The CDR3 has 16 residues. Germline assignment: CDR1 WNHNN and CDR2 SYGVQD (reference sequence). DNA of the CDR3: TGCGCCAGCCCCCCATGTAGCGGGAGTCGTGGCAATGAGCAGTTCTTC. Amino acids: CASPPCSGSRGNEQFF.

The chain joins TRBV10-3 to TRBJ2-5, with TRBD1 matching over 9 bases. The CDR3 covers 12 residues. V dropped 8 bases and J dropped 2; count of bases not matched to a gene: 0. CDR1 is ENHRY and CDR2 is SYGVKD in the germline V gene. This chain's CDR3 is CAIGQGQETQYF. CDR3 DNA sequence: TGTGCCATCGGACAGGGGCAAGAGACCCAGTACTTC.

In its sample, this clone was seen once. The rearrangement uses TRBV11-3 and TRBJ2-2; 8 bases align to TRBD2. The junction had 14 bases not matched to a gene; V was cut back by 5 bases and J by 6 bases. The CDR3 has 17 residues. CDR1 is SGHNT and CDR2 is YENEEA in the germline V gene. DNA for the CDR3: TGTGCCAGCAGCCCCCATTATGAGCGGGAGTTCGCCGGGGAGCTGTTTTTT. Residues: CASSPHYEREFAGELFF.

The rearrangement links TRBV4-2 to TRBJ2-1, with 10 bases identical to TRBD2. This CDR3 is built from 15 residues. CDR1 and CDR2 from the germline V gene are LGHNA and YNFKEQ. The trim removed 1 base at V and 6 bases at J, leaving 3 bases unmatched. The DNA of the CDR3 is TGTGCCAGCAGCCAAGCGGCTAGCGGGGGCAATGAGCAGTTCTTC. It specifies CASSQAASGGNEQFF.

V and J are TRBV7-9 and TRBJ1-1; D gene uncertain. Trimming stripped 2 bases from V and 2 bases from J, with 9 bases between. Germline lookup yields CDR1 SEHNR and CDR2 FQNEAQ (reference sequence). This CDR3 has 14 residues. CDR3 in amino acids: CASSLPGYNTEAFF. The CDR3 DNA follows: TGTGCCAGCAGCTTACCAGGTTATAACACTGAAGCTTTCTTT.

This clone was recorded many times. The chain's CDR3 is CASSVGTGEAFF. CDR3 nucleotide sequence: TGTGCCAGCAGCGTGGGGACAGGGGAAGCTTTCTTT. The rearrangement joins TRBV9 to TRBJ1-1; 9 positions agree with TRBD1. The CDR3 has 12 residues. Per the germline V gene, CDR1 is SGDLS and CDR2 is YYNGEE. V lost 2 bases to trimming and J lost 8 bases; unmatched junction nucleotides: 1.

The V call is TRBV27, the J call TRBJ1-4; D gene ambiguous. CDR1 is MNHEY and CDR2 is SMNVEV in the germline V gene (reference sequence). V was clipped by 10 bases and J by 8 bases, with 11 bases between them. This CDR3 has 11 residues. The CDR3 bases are TGTGCCACCTCCTACGGGGAAAAACTGTTTTTT. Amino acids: CATSYGEKLFF.

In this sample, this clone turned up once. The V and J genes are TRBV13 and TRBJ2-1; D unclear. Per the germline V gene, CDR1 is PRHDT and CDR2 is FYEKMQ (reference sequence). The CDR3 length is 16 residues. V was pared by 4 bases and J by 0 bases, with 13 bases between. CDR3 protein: CASSSAAATSYNEQFF. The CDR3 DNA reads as TGTGCCAGCAGCTCGGCCGCGGCTACCTCCTACAATGAGCAGTTCTTC. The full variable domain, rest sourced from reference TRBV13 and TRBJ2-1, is AAGVIQSPRHLIKEKRETATLKCYPIPRHDTVYWYQQGPGQDPQFLISFYEKMQSDKGSIPDRFSAQQFSDYHSELNMSSLELGDSALYFCASSSAAATSYNEQFFGPGTRLTVL.

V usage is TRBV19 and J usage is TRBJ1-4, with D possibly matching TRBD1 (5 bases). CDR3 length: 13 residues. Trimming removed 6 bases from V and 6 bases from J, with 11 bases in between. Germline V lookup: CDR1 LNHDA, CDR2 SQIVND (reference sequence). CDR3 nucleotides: TGTGCCAGTAGCCAGGGAAGATATGAAAAACTGTTTTTT. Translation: CASSQGRYEKLFF.

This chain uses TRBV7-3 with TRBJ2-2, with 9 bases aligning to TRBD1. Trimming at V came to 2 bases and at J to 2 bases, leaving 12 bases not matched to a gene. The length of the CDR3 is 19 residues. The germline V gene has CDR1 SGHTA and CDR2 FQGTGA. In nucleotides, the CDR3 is TGTGCCAGCAGCTTAGAGCCCCGGACAGGGGCTACCAACACCGGGGAGCTGTTTTTT. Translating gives CASSLEPRTGATNTGELFF.